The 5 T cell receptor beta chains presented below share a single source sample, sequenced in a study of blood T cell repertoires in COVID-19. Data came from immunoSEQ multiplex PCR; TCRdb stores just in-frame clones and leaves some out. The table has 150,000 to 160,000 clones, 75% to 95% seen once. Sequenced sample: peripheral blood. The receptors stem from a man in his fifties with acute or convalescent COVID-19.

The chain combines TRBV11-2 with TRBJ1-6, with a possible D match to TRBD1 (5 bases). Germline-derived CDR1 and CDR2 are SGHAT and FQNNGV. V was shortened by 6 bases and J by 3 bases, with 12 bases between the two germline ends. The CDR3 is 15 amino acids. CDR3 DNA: TGTGCCAGCAGTACCGGGGGAATCTATAATTCACCCCTCCACTTT. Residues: CASSTGGIYNSPLHF.

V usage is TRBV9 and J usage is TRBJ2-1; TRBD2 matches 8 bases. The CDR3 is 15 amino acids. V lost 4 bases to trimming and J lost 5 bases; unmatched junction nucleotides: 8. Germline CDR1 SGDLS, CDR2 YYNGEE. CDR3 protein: CASSTGGLTHNEQFF. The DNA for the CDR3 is TGTGCCAGCAGCACGGGGGGGCTCACTCACAATGAGCAGTTCTTC.

As DNA, the CDR3 is TGTGCCAGCGAGGGGGAAACAGGGGGCTATGGCTACACCTTC. The encoded protein is CASEGETGGYGYTF. The chain has TRBV7-9 and TRBJ1-2; 8 bases align to TRBD1. The germline CDR1 and CDR2 sequences are SEHNR and FQNEAQ (reference sequence). This CDR3 has 14 residues. Trimming removed 8 bases from V and 4 bases from J; junction bases left unmatched: 9.

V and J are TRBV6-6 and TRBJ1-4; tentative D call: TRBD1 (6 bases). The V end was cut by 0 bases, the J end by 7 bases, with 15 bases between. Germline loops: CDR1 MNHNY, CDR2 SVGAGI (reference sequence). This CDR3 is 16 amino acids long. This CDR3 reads CASSYSRGGLGEKLFF. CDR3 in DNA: TGTGCCAGCAGTTACTCAAGAGGGGGATTAGGTGAAAAACTGTTTTTT.

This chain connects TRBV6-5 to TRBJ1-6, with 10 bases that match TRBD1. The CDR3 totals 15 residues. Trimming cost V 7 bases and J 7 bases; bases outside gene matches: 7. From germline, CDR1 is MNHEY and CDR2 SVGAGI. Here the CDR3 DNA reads TGTGCCAGCACCCCGGGACAGGGGCAGAATTCACCCCTCCACTTT. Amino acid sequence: CASTPGQGQNSPLHF.